These 21 T cell receptor beta chains were sequenced from one sample in a study of blood T cells in healthy people across ages. A second PCR, run for about 7 to 11 cycles, used a sample-barcoded 5' primer plus a J-beta primer mix. TCRdb itself ran the 5' RACE reads through MiXCR, one entry per CDR3 protein. The repertoire includes 650,000 to 700,000 distinct CDR3 sequences, more than 45% of them detected once, and roughly 14% sits in the top ten. Sequences were obtained from blood. These receptors were obtained from a woman of 80 years or more in good health.

The chain employs TRBV4-2 and TRBJ2-3; D not resolved. Trimming removed 0 bases at V and 5 bases at J, with 6 bases between. CDR1 and CDR2 from the germline V gene are LGHNA and YNFKEQ. CDR3 length: 13 residues. The CDR3 nucleotides are TGTGCCAGCAGCCAAGAAACCATAGATACGCAGTATTTT. Protein product: CASSQETIDTQYF.

This clonotype appeared many times. The rearrangement uses TRBV12-3 or TRBV12-4 and TRBJ1-5; 8 nucleotides match TRBD1. This CDR3 region has 14 residues. Trimming removed 3 bases from V and 10 bases from J; junction bases left unmatched: 8. DNA for the CDR3: TGTGCCAGCAGTTTCCAGGGGGCAATCGTCCCCCAGCATTTT. Translated: CASSFQGAIVPQHF.

In this sample, this clonotype turned up once. The junction departs from the called germline gene at one end, perhaps through a read error. This rearrangement joins TRBV9 to TRBJ1-2, with D perhaps TRBD1 (5 bases). Germline V gene sequence: CDR1 SGDLS, CDR2 YYNGEE. CDR3 length: 14 amino acids. This CDR3 reads CASTTPGPIDGHTF. The CDR3 DNA follows: TGTGCCAGCACCACTCCAGGGCCCATCGATGGCCACACCTTC.

In the case of this clonotype: The junction and the germline gene differ at one end; a read error may be behind it. The rearrangement links TRBV4-1 to TRBJ2-2, with D tentatively TRBD2 (6 bases). From germline, CDR1 is MGHRA and CDR2 YSYEKL. The CDR3 contains 18 residues. The CDR3 sequence is CASSQDRFDSRNTGGLFF. Written as DNA, the CDR3 is TGCGCCAGCAGCCAAGATCGGTTCGACAGCCGAAACACCGGGGGGCTGTTTTTT.

Concerning this clonotype itself: One junction end does not reproduce the germline sequence, and a read error may be involved. This sequence joins TRBV9 and TRBJ2-2; either TRBD1 or TRBD2 may supply D (6 bases each). The CDR3 totals 21 residues. Germline V gives CDR1 SGDLS, CDR2 YYNGEE. As DNA, the CDR3 is TGTGCCAGCAGCGTAGCCCCGGCCGGGGGCCCAAACCATCCGAGCACCGGTGAGCTGTTTTTT. Translated, it gives CASSVAPAGGPNHPSTGELFF.

This clonotype has more than one count but fewer than ten. This rearrangement joins TRBV7-9 to TRBJ2-2, with 9 bases aligning to TRBD1. V lost 3 bases, J lost 3 bases, and 5 bases stayed unmatched. The CDR3 contains 16 residues. Germline CDR1 SEHNR, CDR2 FQNEAQ (reference sequence). CDR3 loop: CASSFPGQGHTGELFF. CDR3 DNA: TGTGCCAGCAGCTTCCCGGGACAGGGTCACACCGGGGAGCTGTTTTTT.

The CDR3 is CSVLRSGNEQFF. CDR3 DNA sequence: TGCAGCGTTCTTCGTTCGGGGAATGAGCAGTTCTTC. The rearrangement joins TRBV29-1 to TRBJ2-1; possibly TRBD2 for D (5 bases). The germline CDR1 and CDR2 sequences are SQVTM and ANQGSEA. The CDR3 sequence is 12 residues long. V dropped 5 bases and J dropped 7 bases, with 12 bases sitting between them.

Turning to this clonotype: This may be a read error: a much more frequent sequence differs by one nucleotide. The chain has TRBV29-1 and TRBJ2-5, with 7 bases identical to TRBD1. From germline, CDR1 is SQVTM and CDR2 ANQGSEA. The CDR3 runs to 13 residues. For the CDR3, the DNA is TGCGGCGTTGACGACAGGGTACAAGAGACCCAGTACTTC. Encoded protein: CGVDDRVQETQYF.

This clonotype was seen at least ten times. This rearrangement joins TRBV16 to TRBJ1-5; possible D gene TRBD1, 5 bases. CDR3 size: 15 residues. Germline loops: CDR1 KGHSY, CDR2 FQNENV. Trimming pared 4 bases from V and 5 bases from J, leaving 15 bases between. This CDR3 reads CASSPNVGADQPQHF. CDR3 sequence (DNA): TGTGCCAGCAGCCCAAATGTAGGGGCGGATCAGCCCCAGCATTTT.

This clonotype was detected only a few times. The chain links TRBV11-2 to TRBJ2-7, with unresolved D. The CDR3 loop spans 13 amino acids. Germline loops: CDR1 SGHAT, CDR2 FQNNGV. V dropped 6 bases and J dropped 0 bases, with 9 bases sitting between them. The CDR3 reads CASRPGSSYEQYF. The CDR3 DNA sequence: TGTGCCAGCAGGCCAGGCAGCTCCTACGAGCAGTACTTC.

V and J are TRBV12-5 and TRBJ2-1; TRBD2 might be the D (6 bases). The V end was cut by 5 bases, the J end by 8 bases, with 16 bases between. Germline CDR1 and CDR2: LGHNT and FRNRAP. The CDR3 has 14 residues. The CDR3 DNA sequence: TGTGCTAGTGGTGGGACTGCCGTATTCTATGAGCAGTTCTTC. Its translation is CASGGTAVFYEQFF.

The rearrangement links TRBV29-1 to TRBJ2-6; no clear D gene. The CDR3 runs to 14 residues. Per the germline V gene, CDR1 is SQVTM and CDR2 is ANQGSEA. V lost 0 bases to trimming and J lost 0 bases, with 3 bases between them. The CDR3 spells CSVEDSSGANVLTF. CDR3 coding DNA: TGCAGCGTTGAAGATAGCTCTGGGGCCAACGTCCTGACTTTC.

This clonotype was detected only a few times. A much larger clone sits a single nucleotide away, making a read error possible. The chain couples TRBV20-1 to TRBJ2-5, with TRBD2 matching 8 bases. Germline CDR1 reads DFQATT; CDR2 reads SNEGSKA (reference sequence). The CDR3 has 14 amino acids. The junction had 6 bases not matched to a gene; V was cut back by 5 bases and J by 1 base. The chain's CDR3 is CSASVAGIQETQYF. DNA for the CDR3: TGCAGTGCTTCGGTAGCGGGGATCCAAGAGACCCAGTACTTC.

This clonotype was counted many times. The J gene is TRBJ2-3, the V gene TRBV2; 8 bases map to TRBD1. V trimming: 10 bases; J trimming: 4 bases; junction bases outside the gene matches: 7. CDR1 is SNHLY and CDR2 is FYNNEI in the germline V gene. CDR3 size: 13 residues. CDR3 sequence: CAKDREGADTQYF. The CDR3 bases are TGTGCCAAGGACAGGGAAGGGGCAGATACGCAGTATTTT.

The table lists this clonotype with many counts. The chain has TRBV12-3 or TRBV12-4 and TRBJ1-2, with D possibly matching TRBD1 (5 bases). Trimming left V 3 bases short and J 4 bases short, with 9 bases between. This CDR3 region has 13 residues. The CDR3 reads CASSFPGSYGYTF. CDR3 bases: TGTGCCAGCAGTTTCCCAGGGAGCTATGGCTACACCTTC.

The chain employs TRBV5-1 and TRBJ2-7, with 7 positions matching TRBD1. With V trimmed by 7 bases and J by 2 bases, 9 bases remained unmatched. The germline gives CDR1 SGHRS, CDR2 YFSETQ. The CDR3 is 14 residues long. The CDR3 sequence: CASGVDRMTYEQYF. Written as DNA, the CDR3 is TGCGCCAGCGGCGTGGACAGGATGACCTACGAGCAGTACTTC.

Note on this clonotype: The junction departs from germline at one end; a sequencing error may be responsible. The chain joins TRBV6-2 or TRBV6-3 to TRBJ2-7, with 8 bases that match TRBD1. CDR3 length: 14 amino acids. Germline V gene lookup returns CDR1 MNHEY and CDR2 SVGEGT. This CDR3 reads CANSFDRGPYEQYF. The CDR3 DNA reads TGTGCCAACAGTTTCGACAGGGGTCCCTACGAGCAGTACTTC.

The table lists this clonotype with many counts. This sequence joins TRBV25-1 and TRBJ2-5; TRBD2 matches 8 bases. The CDR3 is 13 residues long. Germline lookup yields CDR1 MGHDK and CDR2 SYGVNS. The V segment lost 8 bases and the J segment 4 bases; nucleotides outside the gene matches: 6. CDR3 sequence reads: CASERGGLETQYF. The CDR3 DNA follows: TGTGCCAGCGAACGCGGGGGGTTAGAGACCCAGTACTTC.

Of note for this clonotype: This sequence may be a read error, since a much larger clone differs from it by one base. This chain uses TRBV5-1 with TRBJ2-5, with 13 nucleotides matching TRBD2. CDR3 length: 17 amino acids. Germline V gene sequence: CDR1 SGHRS, CDR2 YFSETQ. Trimming cost V 4 bases and J 11 bases; bases outside gene matches: 17. The CDR3 DNA sequence: TGCGCCAGCAGCATACTAGCGGGAGGGCCATCAGGCAATGAGCAGTACTTC. Amino acids: CASSILAGGPSGNEQYF.

With regard to this clonotype: A read error is possible here, since a much larger clone lies one base away. V and J are TRBV18 and TRBJ2-7; D perhaps matches TRBD1 (6 bases). The germline gives CDR1 KGHSH, CDR2 LQKENI. This CDR3 has 13 amino acids. CDR3 in amino acids: CASAPPSRGEQYF. Here the CDR3 DNA reads TGTGCCAGCGCACCACCGTCCAGGGGCGAGCAGTACTTC.

To note about this clonotype: A read error may explain this, as a much larger clone is one base away. The chain combines TRBV18 with TRBJ2-5; D is unresolved. The last part of the DNA fits TRBJ2-1 better; the J call may be wrong. Per the germline V gene, CDR1 is KGHSH and CDR2 is LQKENI. The CDR3 totals 14 residues. The CDR3 sequence is CASSPLVYQETQFF. In DNA form, the CDR3 reads TGTGCCAGCTCGCCGCTGGTGTACCAAGAGACCCAGTTCTTC.